This T cell receptor beta chain derives from a study of blood T cell repertoires in COVID-19. The CDR3 spans 13 residues. The V end lost 5 bases, the J end lost 3 bases, and 10 bases lay between the germline ends. Germline CDR1 and CDR2: SGHTA and FQGNSA. This clone has a single count. Assay used: immunoSEQ multiplex PCR; TCRdb lists only in-frame clones, some missing. The table records roughly 300,000 clones, under 90% of them present only once. Participants were aged roughly 18 to 95 years, lived in some 23 US areas, and enrolled virtually. V usage is TRBV7-2 and J usage is TRBJ1-1, with no clear D. Sequencing input: PBMCs or T cells enriched from blood (not recorded which). The source of this sequence is a young woman who had recovered from COVID-19. CDR3 in amino acids: CASSPQRDTEAFF. In nucleotides, the CDR3 is TGTGCCAGCAGCCCGCAGAGGGACACTGAAGCTTTCTTT.